The 28 T cell receptor beta chains below come from one sample, sequenced in a study of blood T cell repertoires in COVID-19. The data were produced by immunoSEQ multiplex PCR, yet TCRdb's version contains in-frame clones alone and is incomplete. The table has hundreds of thousands of clones, 89% seen once. Sequenced sample: PBMCs or T cells enriched from blood (not recorded which). Receptors originate from a woman aged 40 to 55 who had recovered from COVID-19.

V usage is TRBV4-2 and J usage is TRBJ2-2; tentative D call: TRBD2 (6 bases). Germline V gene sequence: CDR1 LGHNA, CDR2 YNFKEQ. This CDR3 contains 16 residues. Trimming pared 0 bases from V and 4 bases from J, leaving 12 bases between. Here the CDR3 DNA reads TGTGCCAGCAGCCAAGATGGTCGGGGGAGCACCGGGGAGCTGTTTTTT. Amino acids: CASSQDGRGSTGELFF.

This clone showed up just once. J is TRBJ2-1 and V is TRBV30; tentative D call: TRBD2 (5 bases). Germline V CDR1 and CDR2: GTSNPN, SVGIG (reference sequence). V was shortened by 0 bases and J by 4 bases, with 10 bases between the two germline ends. This CDR3 has 14 residues. CDR3 sequence reads: CAWSVTAGYNEQFF. The CDR3 coding sequence is TGTGCCTGGAGTGTAACGGCGGGTTACAATGAGCAGTTCTTC.

This rearrangement joins TRBV30 to TRBJ2-1; 11 bases align to TRBD2. Germline V CDR1 and CDR2: GTSNPN, SVGIG (reference sequence). This CDR3 has 14 amino acids. The junction had 11 bases not matched to a gene; V was cut back by 8 bases and J by 8 bases. The CDR3 here is CAGTVAGGPDEQFF. CDR3 DNA: TGTGCCGGAACGGTAGCGGGGGGGCCTGATGAGCAGTTCTTC.

V and J are TRBV3-1 (or the pseudogene TRBV3-2) and TRBJ1-6; TRBD1 is a possible D gene (6 bases). Per germline, CDR1 LGHDT and CDR2 YNNKEL (reference sequence). CDR3 length equals 15 residues. Trimming cost V 0 bases and J 7 bases, with 10 bases left between them. The CDR3 DNA sequence: TGTGCCAGCAGCCAAGACTGGGGGGGCAATTCACCCCTCCACTTT. Translated: CASSQDWGGNSPLHF.

This chain uses TRBV15 with TRBJ2-3; 7 bases fit TRBD2. The CDR3 spans 17 residues. CDR1 and CDR2 from the germline V gene are LNHNV and YYDKDF (reference sequence). The junction had 6 bases not matched to a gene; V was cut back by 0 bases and J by 0 bases. This CDR3 is CATSRDELAISTDTQYF. DNA of the CDR3: TGTGCCACCAGCAGAGACGAACTAGCGATTAGCACAGATACGCAGTATTTT.

V usage is TRBV5-1 and J usage is TRBJ1-1, with D perhaps matching TRBD1 (5 bases). Germline V gene sequence: CDR1 SGHRS, CDR2 YFSETQ. The CDR3 runs 15 residues. V was shortened by 3 bases and J by 4 bases, with 16 bases between the two germline ends. CDR3: CASSSNAGGGTEAFF. CDR3 DNA sequence: TGCGCCAGCAGCTCCAACGCGGGGGGAGGCACTGAAGCTTTCTTT.

The CDR3 is CAWGTSLIYNEQFF. The CDR3 coding sequence is TGTGCCTGGGGGACTAGCCTTATCTACAATGAGCAGTTCTTC. V gene TRBV30 combines with J gene TRBJ2-1; the match to TRBD2 covers 9 bases. Germline trimming cut 5 bases from V and 3 bases from J; bases unmatched to any gene: 5. The CDR3 is 14 amino acids. Germline V CDR1 and CDR2: GTSNPN, SVGIG (reference sequence).

The rearrangement links TRBV11-1 to TRBJ2-1; weak D call: TRBD1 (6 bases). Trimming removed 5 bases at V and 1 base at J, with 9 bases between. Germline CDR1 is SGHAT and CDR2 is FQDESV (reference sequence). The CDR3 is 14 amino acids. The CDR3 spells CASSPGQSYNEQFF. CDR3 nucleotides: TGTGCCAGCAGCCCAGGACAGTCCTACAATGAGCAGTTCTTC. Full variable domain (rest looked up from reference TRBV11-1 and TRBJ2-1): EAEVAQSPRYKITEKSQAVAFWCDPISGHATLYWYRQILGQGPELLVQFQDESVVDDSQLPKDRFSAERLKGVDSTLKIQPAELGDSAMYLCASSPGQSYNEQFFGPGTRLTVL.

This chain connects TRBV27 to TRBJ2-1; D is unclear. V gave up 5 bases and J gave up 7 bases, with 15 bases separating them. CDR3 length: 14 residues. Per germline, CDR1 MNHEY and CDR2 SMNVEV (reference sequence). CDR3 in amino acids: CASSPLVSRNEQFF. In nucleotides, the CDR3 is TGTGCCAGCAGTCCATTAGTTTCTAGGAATGAGCAGTTCTTC.

CDR3 region: CASSQDLINEQFF. The CDR3 DNA follows: TGTGCCAGCAGCCAAGATCTTATCAATGAGCAGTTCTTC. The chain carries TRBV3-1 (or the pseudogene TRBV3-2) and TRBJ2-1; D is ambiguous. Germline CDR1 and CDR2: LGHDT and YNNKEL (reference sequence). CDR3 length: 13 residues. Trimming pared 0 bases from V and 6 bases from J, leaving 6 bases between.

The chain couples TRBV25-1 to TRBJ1-3, with TRBD1 matching over 7 bases. The CDR3 contains 16 residues. Germline CDR1 and CDR2: MGHDK and SYGVNS. The junction had 16 bases not matched to a gene; V was cut back by 7 bases and J by 7 bases. The CDR3 region has the DNA TGTGCCAGCACAAAATCCCAGACAGGGTGTTGGAACACCATATATTTT. It encodes CASTKSQTGCWNTIYF.

This clone was counted once. J is TRBJ2-7 and V is TRBV5-4; 12 bases match TRBD2. The ends lost 4 bases at V and 1 base at J; junction bases unmatched: 3. This CDR3 has 15 residues. The germline V gene encodes CDR1 SGHNT and CDR2 YYREEE (reference sequence). CDR3 region: CASSPTSGGSYEQYF. The CDR3 region has the DNA TGTGCCAGCAGCCCGACTAGCGGGGGTTCCTACGAGCAGTACTTC.

This clone has just a few counts. V usage is TRBV6-4 and J usage is TRBJ2-1, with TRBD1 as a possible D gene (6 bases). The length of the CDR3 is 13 residues. Trimming pared 2 bases from V and 5 bases from J, leaving 7 bases between. Germline CDR1 MRHNA, CDR2 SNTAGT. The CDR3 DNA follows: TGTGCCAGCAGTGACCGGGACAACAATGAGCAGTTCTTC. It codes for CASSDRDNNEQFF.

The V gene is TRBV19, the J gene TRBJ2-3; D may be TRBD2 (6 bases). CDR3 length: 13 amino acids. Germline values: CDR1 LNHDA, CDR2 SQIVND (reference sequence). V was shortened by 3 bases and J by 7 bases, with 11 bases between the two germline ends. This chain's CDR3 is CASSMSAGYTQYF. The DNA for the CDR3 is TGTGCCAGTAGTATGTCCGCGGGATATACGCAGTATTTT.

This clone is a singleton in its sample. This chain joins TRBV7-8 and TRBJ2-1, with 9 positions matching TRBD2. This CDR3 region has 15 residues. V lost 1 base to trimming and J lost 8 bases; unmatched junction nucleotides: 6. Germline V gives CDR1 SGHVS, CDR2 FQNEAQ. CDR3 coding DNA: TGTGCCAGCAGCTTAGTTAGCGGGAGTATCCATGAGCAGTTCTTC. The encoded protein is CASSLVSGSIHEQFF.

The chain recombines TRBV29-1 with TRBJ2-2, with D possibly TRBD1 on 5 matching bases. CDR1 and CDR2 from the germline V gene are SQVTM and ANQGSEA. This CDR3 has 13 residues. V was trimmed by 5 bases and J by 1 base, leaving 8 bases between them. CDR3 bases: TGCAGCGTTACCCAGGGGAACACCGGGGAGCTGTTTTTT. It is translated as CSVTQGNTGELFF.

The J gene is TRBJ2-2, the V gene TRBV11-3, with TRBD2 identical over 8 bases. The CDR3 covers 17 residues. V dropped 0 bases and J dropped 0; count of bases not matched to a gene: 3. CDR1 is SGHNT, CDR2 YENEEA, per germline. The CDR3 is CASSLEIAGTNTGELFF. The CDR3 DNA follows: TGTGCCAGCAGCTTAGAGATAGCGGGGACGAACACCGGGGAGCTGTTTTTT.

The chain joins TRBV30 to TRBJ1-2; D is undetermined. The CDR3 extends over 14 amino acids. Germline assignment: CDR1 GTSNPN and CDR2 SVGIG (reference sequence). V lost 4 bases and J lost 1, with 13 bases in between. The DNA for the CDR3 is TGTGCCTGGACCGACGGGGTCAGTAACTATGGCTACACCTTC. It translates to CAWTDGVSNYGYTF. Based on the CDR3 plus reference TRBV30 and TRBJ1-2, the full variable domain is SQTIHQWPATLVQPVGSPLSLECTVEGTSNPNLYWYRQAAGRGLQLLFYSVGIGQISSEVPQNLSASRPQDRQFILSSKKLLLSDSGFYLCAWTDGVSNYGYTFGSGTRLTVV.

The chain uses TRBV15 and TRBJ2-1, with D possibly matching TRBD1 (6 bases). CDR1 and CDR2 (germline): LNHNV, YYDKDF (reference sequence). The V end was cut by 5 bases, the J end by 7 bases, with 12 bases between. The CDR3 consists of 13 residues. The DNA for the CDR3 is TGTGCCACCAGCGACAGGTTCCGTAATGAGCAGTTCTTC. It encodes CATSDRFRNEQFF.

V usage is TRBV27 and J usage is TRBJ1-2; 8 bases fit TRBD1. V was clipped by 0 bases and J by 4 bases; unmatched bases: 1. Germline-derived CDR1 and CDR2 are MNHEY and SMNVEV (reference sequence). The CDR3 consists of 14 residues. DNA of the CDR3: TGTGCCAGCAGTTTATCGGACAGGGCCTATGGCTACACCTTC. Translating it yields CASSLSDRAYGYTF.

The gene calls are TRBV19 and TRBJ1-1, with D possibly TRBD1 on 5 matching bases. CDR1 and CDR2 (germline): LNHDA, SQIVND (reference sequence). Trimming stripped 5 bases from V and 5 bases from J, with 15 bases between. The CDR3 has 14 residues. The CDR3 spells CASSPGTWNTEAFF. Here the CDR3 DNA reads TGTGCCAGTAGTCCCGGGACTTGGAATACTGAAGCTTTCTTT.

The J gene is TRBJ1-2, the V gene TRBV28, with D perhaps TRBD1 (6 bases). Germline V CDR1 and CDR2: MDHEN, SYDVKM. This CDR3 has 13 amino acids. With 3 bases removed from V and 4 bases from J, the gap between germline ends came to 9 bases. Here the CDR3 reads CASSLVGAYGYTF. For the CDR3, the DNA is TGTGCCAGCAGTTTGGTGGGGGCCTATGGCTACACCTTC.

This sequence joins TRBV18 and TRBJ1-1; D unresolved. Trimming removed 4 bases at V and 1 base at J, with 10 bases between. CDR1 KGHSH and CDR2 LQKENI come from the germline V gene. There are 14 residues in the CDR3. The CDR3 here is CASSLGRGNTEAFF. As DNA, the CDR3 is TGTGCCAGCTCACTTGGACGGGGGAACACTGAAGCTTTCTTT.

The chain has TRBV19 and TRBJ2-4; D gene unclear. With 8 bases removed from V and 7 bases from J, the gap between germline ends came to 9 bases. The CDR3 runs to 11 residues. Looked up from germline, CDR1 is LNHDA and CDR2 is SQIVND (reference sequence). The CDR3 sequence is CASETKNIQYF. CDR3 DNA sequence: TGTGCCAGTGAGACAAAGAACATTCAGTACTTC.

This chain joins TRBV28 and TRBJ1-4; no definite D call. CDR3 length: 15 amino acids. V was pared by 6 bases and J by 0 bases, with 11 bases between. The V gene's germline CDR1 is MDHEN and CDR2 SYDVKM. CDR3 sequence reads: CASRYDTTTNEKLFF. The CDR3 DNA reads as TGTGCCAGCAGATACGACACGACAACTAATGAAAAACTGTTTTTT. The whole variable domain, remainder taken from reference TRBV28 and TRBJ1-4, is DVKVTQSSRYLVKRTGEKVFLECVQDMDHENMFWYRQDPGLGLRLIYFSYDVKMKEKGDIPEGYSVSREKKERFSLILESASTNQTSMYLCASRYDTTTNEKLFFGSGTQLSVL.

The V gene is TRBV11-2, the J gene TRBJ1-6; TRBD1 matches at 7 bases. Germline CDR1 SGHAT, CDR2 FQNNGV. CDR3 length: 15 amino acids. The V segment lost 5 bases and the J segment 8 bases; nucleotides outside the gene matches: 9. The CDR3 nucleotides read TGTGCCAGCAGCCAAAGACAGGGCAGTTATTCACCCCTCCACTTT. This translates into CASSQRQGSYSPLHF.

J is TRBJ2-3 and V is TRBV4-3, with D maybe TRBD1 (6 bases). This CDR3 contains 14 residues. Germline values: CDR1 LGHNA, CDR2 YSLEER. V shed 2 bases and J shed 1 base, with 7 bases lying between them. The DNA of the CDR3 is TGCGCCAGCAGCCAAAACAGGGGCACAGATACGCAGTATTTT. Encoded protein: CASSQNRGTDTQYF.

V gene TRBV10-3 combines with J gene TRBJ2-1; 9 positions match TRBD2. The CDR3 runs to 15 residues. The V gene's germline CDR1 is ENHRY and CDR2 SYGVKD. Trimming took 6 bases from V and 0 from J; bases not matched to a gene: 3. The CDR3 coding sequence is TGTGCCATCAGCGCGACTAGCGGCTCCTACAATGAGCAGTTCTTC. Amino acids: CAISATSGSYNEQFF.